Presented here are 2 T cell receptor beta chains from one specimen sequenced in a study of tumor and adjacent non-tumor tissue in lung cancer (dated by TCRdb to 2016 to 2019). Library generation was performed with multiplex PCR. TCRdb names Illumina HiSeq 2500 as the instrument used. Following protocols modified from ARM-PCR, the researchers constructed TCRbeta libraries through three rounds of nested PCR with primers (Table S4). Using fastp trimming at Q25 and MiXCR clonotype assembly, TCRdb reanalyzed the public sequencing data and kept in-frame beta chains. CDR3 protein sequences are deduplicated, and each keeps its most common genes and DNA. The sample table records roughly 220,000 distinct CDR3 sequences; around 71% of these occur just once. 25% of the sample rests with the top ten. RNA was extracted from bulk unsorted tissue and checked for quality with a NanoDrop ND-1000 and an Agilent 2100.

What was sequenced was lung tumor tissue. The receptors come from a man aged 55-75 years with non-small cell lung cancer.

This clonotype is deemed medium-sized (0.01 to 0.1%). V is TRBV30 and J is TRBJ2-1; TRBD1 matches at 9 bases. The CDR3 extends over 16 amino acids. Germline V gives CDR1 GTSNPN, CDR2 SVGIG (reference sequence). The trim removed 1 base at V and 8 bases at J, leaving 12 bases unmatched. Here the CDR3 DNA reads TGTGCCTGGAGTGAGGGAACAGGGGGCGCGTTCGATGAGCAGTTCTTC. The encoded protein is CAWSEGTGGAFDEQFF. The variable domain in full, completed from reference TRBV30 and TRBJ2-1, reads SQTIHQWPATLVQPVGSPLSLECTVEGTSNPNLYWYRQAAGRGLQLLFYSVGIGQISSEVPQNLSASRPQDRQFILSSKKLLLSDSGFYLCAWSEGTGGAFDEQFFGPGTRLTVL.

The chain combines TRBV20-1 with TRBJ1-3, with a weak D call TRBD1 (6 bases). V was shortened by 8 bases and J by 4 bases, with 18 bases between the two germline ends. This CDR3 is built from 14 residues. Germline values: CDR1 DFQATT, CDR2 SNEGSKA (reference sequence). CDR3 nucleotide sequence: TGCAGTACCCCGGTCGGGGGCAAAGGAAACACCATATATTTT. It yields the protein CSTPVGGKGNTIYF.